The entry below describes one T cell receptor (beta chain). Its antigen is currently unknown. Treatment reported: some 20 received Ad26.COV2.S at low or high dose, single or two shots; 5 received placebo; per-sample allocation not given. At day 63 after the first vaccine or placebo injection, samples were drawn. Within Boston, the person who donated was an adult of 18-55 years. Using immunoSEQ multiplex PCR, the repertoire was profiled, and TCRdb retains in-frame clones only, with some absent. The sample yields fewer than 400,000 clones, over 75% seen once. The data are from a study of Ad26.COV2.S vaccination and SARS-CoV-2 variants. Study findings and constraints: Placebo and vaccine recipients had non-spike TCR breadth that was similar.

This CDR3 comprises 17 residues. The sequence was obtained from a person between 18 and 60 years old who received the Ad26.COV2.S COVID-19 vaccine or a placebo. The input for sequencing was peripheral blood, taken in a trial of Ad26.COV2.S vaccine versus placebo. The rearrangement joins TRBV1 to TRBJ2-7; TRBD2 is the table's D call and was not checked against the DNA. TRBV1 is reported as a pseudogene. CDR3 region: CTSSQDRSNGSIYEQYF. The CDR3 DNA sequence: TGCACCAGCAGCCAAGATCGATCTAACGGGAGTATATACGAGCAGTACTTC.